Reported below is one T cell receptor beta chain. The antigen remains unidentified. The data stem from a study of cytomegalovirus exposure and HLA in healthy donors. Background on the study: Earlier, almost 120 million unique TCR beta sequences were recovered from about 200 million T cells by an analysis. In terms of ancestry, the Caucasian-associated cluster contained 75% to 90% of the approximately 400 genotyped donors. The study, taken as a whole, reports: Upon later analysis, HLA-associated TCR beta chains proved more clonally expanded than other, equally common chains. Presence/absence analyses rested on an assumption that sequencing depth was roughly uniform across donors.

The primer mix had 60 Vbeta and 13 Jbeta primers. Generated by immunoSEQ multiplex PCR, the TCRdb table keeps only in-frame clones and is missing some. The sample lists about 160,000 clones, approximately 80% occurring once. V lost 5 bases and J 6 bases, leaving 13 bases between the germline ends. In germline, CDR1 is SEHNR, CDR2 FQNEAQ (reference sequence). The CDR3 spans 14 residues. The source is a man younger than 40 in good health and CMV-seronegative. The chain uses TRBV7-9 and TRBJ2-2; D is possibly TRBD2 (5 bases). The sequenced sample was PBMCs. The CDR3: CASSALTGAGELFF. CDR3 in DNA: TGTGCCAGCAGCGCCTTAACCGGGGCCGGGGAGCTGTTTTTT.